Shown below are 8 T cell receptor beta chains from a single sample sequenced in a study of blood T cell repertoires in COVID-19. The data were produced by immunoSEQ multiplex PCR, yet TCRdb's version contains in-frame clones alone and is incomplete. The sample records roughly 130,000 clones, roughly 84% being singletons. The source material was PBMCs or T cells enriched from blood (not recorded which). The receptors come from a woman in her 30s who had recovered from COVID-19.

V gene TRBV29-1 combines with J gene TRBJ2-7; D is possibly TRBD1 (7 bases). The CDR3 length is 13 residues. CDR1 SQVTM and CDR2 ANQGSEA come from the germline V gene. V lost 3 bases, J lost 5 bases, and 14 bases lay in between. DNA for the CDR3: TGCAGCGTTGAGGCAGGGGGGTGGGACGAGCAGTACTTC. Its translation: CSVEAGGWDEQYF.

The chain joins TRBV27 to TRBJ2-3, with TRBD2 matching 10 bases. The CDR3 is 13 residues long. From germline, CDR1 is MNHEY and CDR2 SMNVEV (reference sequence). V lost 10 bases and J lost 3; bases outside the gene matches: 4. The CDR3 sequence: CATRTSGTDTQYF. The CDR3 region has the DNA TGTGCCACTCGGACTAGCGGAACAGATACGCAGTATTTT.

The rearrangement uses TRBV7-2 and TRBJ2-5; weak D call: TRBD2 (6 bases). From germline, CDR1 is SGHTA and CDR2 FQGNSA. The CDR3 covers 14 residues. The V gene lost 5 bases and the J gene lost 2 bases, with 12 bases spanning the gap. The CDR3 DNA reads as TGTGCCAGCAGCGCACGGGGGTTTCAAGAGACCCAGTACTTC. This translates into CASSARGFQETQYF.

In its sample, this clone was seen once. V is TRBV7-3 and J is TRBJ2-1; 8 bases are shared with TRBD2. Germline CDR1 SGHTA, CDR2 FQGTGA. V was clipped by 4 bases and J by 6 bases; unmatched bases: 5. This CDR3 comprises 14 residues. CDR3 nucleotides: TGTGCCAGCAGCTCGAGAAGCGGGAGCAATGAGCAGTTCTTC. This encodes CASSSRSGSNEQFF.

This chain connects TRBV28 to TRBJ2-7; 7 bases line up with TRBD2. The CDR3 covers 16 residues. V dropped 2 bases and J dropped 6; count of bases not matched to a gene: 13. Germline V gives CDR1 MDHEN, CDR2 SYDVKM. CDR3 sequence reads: CASSLRSGGVLSEQYF. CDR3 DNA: TGTGCCAGCAGTTTACGCTCGGGGGGAGTCCTTAGCGAGCAGTACTTC.

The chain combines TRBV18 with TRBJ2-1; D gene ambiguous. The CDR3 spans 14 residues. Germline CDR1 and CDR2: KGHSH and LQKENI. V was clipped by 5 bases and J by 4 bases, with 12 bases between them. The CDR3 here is CASSKVAEYNEQFF. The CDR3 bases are TGTGCCAGCTCAAAGGTGGCGGAGTACAATGAGCAGTTCTTC.

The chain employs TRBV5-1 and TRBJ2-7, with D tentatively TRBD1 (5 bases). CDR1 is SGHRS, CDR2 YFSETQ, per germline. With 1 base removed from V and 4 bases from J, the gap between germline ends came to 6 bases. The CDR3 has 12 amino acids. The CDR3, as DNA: TGCGCCAGCAGCTTGTCAGGGTACGAGCAGTACTTC. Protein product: CASSLSGYEQYF. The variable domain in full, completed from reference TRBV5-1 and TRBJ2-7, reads KAGVTQTPRYLIKTRGQQVTLSCSPISGHRSVSWYQQTPGQGLQFLFEYFSETQRNKGNFPGRFSGRQFSNSRSEMNVSTLELGDSALYLCASSLSGYEQYFGPGTRLTVT.

DNA of the CDR3: TGTGCCAGCAGTTACCTATGGACAGGGGGCGCGACCGGGGAGCTGTTTTTT. It yields the protein CASSYLWTGGATGELFF. V usage is TRBV6-2 or TRBV6-3 and J usage is TRBJ2-2, with 11 bases lining up with TRBD1. The germline CDR1 and CDR2 sequences are MNHEY and SVGEGT. The V segment lost 2 bases and the J segment 5 bases; nucleotides outside the gene matches: 7. The CDR3 runs to 17 residues.